The rows below give T cell receptor beta chains drawn from one sample of a study of regulatory T cells in long-lasting Graves disease. TCRdb re-derived calls from the multiplex PCR reads in MiXCR, one entry per CDR3 protein. The table records 300,000 to 500,000 distinct CDR3 sequences, less than 25% of them present only once. The source was peripheral blood mononuclear cells (PBMCs), collected when the disease was refractory, from a patient treated with antithyroid drugs. The receptors originated from a female donor with Graves disease. Both conserved end residues are part of each CDR3. The D gene is left open where the match is weak. The size entry is marked missing in some rows and otherwise reads once, few, many or a size class.

D gene: .; V gene: TRBV3-1; J gene: TRBJ2-2; clone size: .; CDR3 protein: CASSQDKGRAKAGELFF; CDR3 DNA: TGTGCCAGCAGCCAAGATAAGGGGCGGGCGAAAGCCGGGGAGCTGTTTTTT
D gene: .; V gene: TRBV4-2; J gene: TRBJ1-5; clone size: .; CDR3 protein: CASSQEPGIKGNQPQHF; CDR3 DNA: TGTGCCAGCAGCCAAGAACCCGGGATAAAAGGGAATCAGCCCCAGCATTTT
D gene: .; V gene: TRBV27; J gene: TRBJ2-7; clone size: few; CDR3 protein: CASSLVSGRGIEQYF; CDR3 DNA: TGTGCCAGCAGTTTAGTATCTGGGAGGGGGATCGAGCAGTACTTC
D gene: .; V gene: TRBV28; J gene: TRBJ1-6; clone size: few; CDR3 protein: CASSSGSSPLHF; CDR3 DNA: TGTGCCAGCAGTTCAGGGTCTTCACCCCTCCACTTT
D gene: .; V gene: TRBV19; J gene: TRBJ1-5; clone size: few; CDR3 protein: CASSSRRGGNQPQHF; CDR3 DNA: TGTGCCAGTAGTTCGCGGAGGGGTGGCAATCAGCCCCAGCATTTT
D gene: .; V gene: TRBV27; J gene: TRBJ2-7; clone size: .; CDR3 protein: CASSLSLSGAYEQYF; CDR3 DNA: TGTGCCAGCAGTTTGTCCCTCTCGGGCGCCTACGAGCAGTACTTC
D gene: TRBD2; V gene: TRBV7-9; J gene: TRBJ2-7; clone size: .; CDR3 protein: CASSPSGNIYEQYF; CDR3 DNA: TGTGCCAGCAGCCCGAGCGGGAACATCTACGAGCAGTACTTC
D gene: TRBD2; V gene: TRBV19; J gene: TRBJ2-2; clone size: .; CDR3 protein: CASNEGLGVSGELFF; CDR3 DNA: TGTGCCAGTAACGAGGGACTAGGGGTTAGCGGGGAGCTGTTTTTT
D gene: .; V gene: TRBV19; J gene: TRBJ2-7; clone size: .; CDR3 protein: CASSIVASDSYEQYF; CDR3 DNA: TGTGCCAGTAGTATAGTAGCGAGTGATTCCTACGAGCAGTACTTC
D gene: .; V gene: TRBV27; J gene: TRBJ2-3; clone size: few; CDR3 protein: CASSLWAGDEPDTQYF; CDR3 DNA: TGTGCCAGCAGTTTATGGGCAGGGGATGAGCCAGATACGCAGTATTTT
D gene: TRBD2; V gene: TRBV20-1; J gene: TRBJ2-7; clone size: few; CDR3 protein: CSARGFKKGLAGGYEQYF; CDR3 DNA: TGCAGTGCTAGAGGATTTAAAAAGGGGCTAGCGGGAGGCTACGAGCAGTACTTC
D gene: .; V gene: TRBV20-1; J gene: TRBJ2-7; clone size: few; CDR3 protein: CSAQGPVEQYF; CDR3 DNA: TGCAGTGCTCAGGGCCCCGTAGAGCAGTACTTC
D gene: .; V gene: TRBV10-2; J gene: TRBJ2-2; clone size: .; CDR3 protein: CASSVSGGELFF; CDR3 DNA: TGCGCCAGCAGTGTTAGTGGCGGGGAGCTGTTTTTT
D gene: TRBD2; V gene: TRBV4-1; J gene: TRBJ2-5; clone size: .; CDR3 protein: CASSQVAGRETQYF; CDR3 DNA: TGCGCCAGCAGCCAAGTAGCGGGCCGGGAGACCCAGTACTTC
D gene: .; V gene: TRBV2; J gene: TRBJ2-5; clone size: many; CDR3 protein: CASSDKEETQYF; CDR3 DNA: TGTGCCAGCTCTGACAAGGAGGAGACCCAGTACTTC
D gene: .; V gene: TRBV7-2; J gene: TRBJ1-5; clone size: .; CDR3 protein: CASSLGAGRGSQPQHF; CDR3 DNA: TGTGCCAGCAGCTTAGGGGCAGGTCGGGGTAGCCAGCCCCAGCATTTT
D gene: TRBD1; V gene: TRBV12-3/TRBV12-4; J gene: TRBJ2-4; clone size: .; CDR3 protein: CASSLALGQGAKNIQYF; CDR3 DNA: TGTGCCAGCAGTTTAGCGCTGGGACAGGGAGCCAAAAACATTCAGTACTTC
D gene: .; V gene: TRBV2; J gene: TRBJ1-1; clone size: many; CDR3 protein: CASKIFDGTVAFF; CDR3 DNA: TGTGCCAGCAAGATTTTCGACGGCACGGTCGCTTTCTTT
D gene: .; V gene: TRBV6-2/TRBV6-3; J gene: TRBJ2-6; clone size: .; CDR3 protein: CASSYRDSGANVLTF; CDR3 DNA: TGTGCCAGCAGTTACAGGGACTCTGGGGCCAACGTCCTGACTTTC
D gene: .; V gene: TRBV29-1; J gene: TRBJ2-5; clone size: .; CDR3 protein: CSVGGLGAQYF; CDR3 DNA: TGCAGCGTTGGGGGGCTGGGGGCCCAGTACTTC
D gene: .; V gene: TRBV10-3; J gene: TRBJ2-2; clone size: few; CDR3 protein: CAARRGGNTGELFF; CDR3 DNA: TGTGCCGCCCGCCGGGGAGGCAACACCGGGGAGCTGTTTTTT
D gene: TRBD1; V gene: TRBV2; J gene: TRBJ1-2; clone size: many; CDR3 protein: CASTEGTGDRHGYTF; CDR3 DNA: TGTGCCAGCACTGAGGGGACAGGGGACCGACATGGCTACACCTTC
D gene: TRBD1; V gene: TRBV18; J gene: TRBJ2-1; clone size: .; CDR3 protein: CASSPPGQEEYNEQFF; CDR3 DNA: TGTGCTAGCTCACCACCGGGACAGGAGGAGTACAATGAGCAGTTCTTC
D gene: .; V gene: TRBV14; J gene: TRBJ1-2; clone size: .; CDR3 protein: CASSLGGRVYGYTF; CDR3 DNA: TGTGCCAGCAGCCTCGGTGGCAGGGTCTATGGCTACACCTTC
D gene: TRBD2; V gene: TRBV20-1; J gene: TRBJ2-7; clone size: few; CDR3 protein: CSARTSGTYEQYF; CDR3 DNA: TGCAGTGCCCGGACTAGCGGGACCTACGAGCAGTACTTC
D gene: .; V gene: TRBV6-5; J gene: TRBJ2-5; clone size: many; CDR3 protein: CASSFGQPESLETQYF; CDR3 DNA: TGTGCCAGCAGTTTCGGACAGCCTGAAAGTTTAGAGACCCAGTACTTC
D gene: .; V gene: TRBV30; J gene: TRBJ2-2; clone size: few; CDR3 protein: CAWSLTGELFF; CDR3 DNA: TGTGCCTGGAGTTTAACCGGGGAGCTGTTTTTT
D gene: TRBD1; V gene: TRBV29-1; J gene: TRBJ1-1; clone size: few; CDR3 protein: CSVEVAGTGARTEAFF; CDR3 DNA: TGCAGCGTTGAAGTGGCGGGGACAGGGGCGAGAACTGAAGCTTTCTTT
D gene: .; V gene: TRBV12-3/TRBV12-4; J gene: TRBJ2-2; clone size: few; CDR3 protein: CATPRNTGELFF; CDR3 DNA: TGTGCCACCCCTCGGAACACCGGGGAGCTGTTTTTT
D gene: TRBD1; V gene: TRBV29-1; J gene: TRBJ1-2; clone size: few; CDR3 protein: CSVDRSGTGDYYGYTF; CDR3 DNA: TGCAGCGTTGATAGGTCCGGGACAGGCGATTACTATGGCTACACCTTC
D gene: .; V gene: TRBV27; J gene: TRBJ1-2; clone size: many; CDR3 protein: CASSFRGGDYGYTF; CDR3 DNA: TGTGCCAGCAGTTTCAGAGGGGGGGACTATGGCTACACCTTC
D gene: .; V gene: TRBV5-1; J gene: TRBJ2-7; clone size: few; CDR3 protein: CASSLYGALAYYEQYF; CDR3 DNA: TGCGCCAGCAGCTTGTATGGGGCCTTGGCATACTACGAGCAGTACTTC
D gene: .; V gene: TRBV20-1; J gene: TRBJ2-5; clone size: many; CDR3 protein: CSALRDDQETQYF; CDR3 DNA: TGCAGTGCTCTCCGGGACGACCAAGAGACCCAGTACTTC
D gene: TRBD1; V gene: TRBV6-5; J gene: TRBJ1-2; clone size: .; CDR3 protein: CASSYSEGADYGYTF; CDR3 DNA: TGTGCCAGCAGTTACTCAGAGGGGGCGGACTATGGCTACACCTTC
D gene: .; V gene: TRBV15; J gene: TRBJ1-2; clone size: .; CDR3 protein: CATSRDLGYGYTF; CDR3 DNA: TGTGCCACCAGCAGGGACCTTGGCTATGGCTACACCTTC
D gene: TRBD1; V gene: TRBV20-1; J gene: TRBJ1-4; clone size: .; CDR3 protein: CSARDQDRGIGKLFF; CDR3 DNA: TGCAGTGCTAGAGATCAGGACAGGGGGATAGGAAAACTGTTTTTT
D gene: .; V gene: TRBV5-1; J gene: TRBJ2-2; clone size: few; CDR3 protein: CASSLTASDTGELFF; CDR3 DNA: TGCGCCAGCAGCTTGACAGCTTCTGATACCGGGGAGCTGTTTTTT
D gene: TRBD2; V gene: TRBV12-3/TRBV12-4; J gene: TRBJ2-7; clone size: many; CDR3 protein: CASSQGLAERGEQYF; CDR3 DNA: TGTGCCAGCAGCCAAGGACTAGCGGAGCGAGGGGAGCAGTACTTC
D gene: .; V gene: TRBV10-3; J gene: TRBJ1-1; clone size: .; CDR3 protein: CAISERGGNTEAFF; CDR3 DNA: TGTGCCATCTCAGAGAGGGGGGGGAACACTGAAGCTTTCTTT
D gene: .; V gene: TRBV7-9; J gene: TRBJ2-7; clone size: .; CDR3 protein: CASSLVRGAAGVYEQYF; CDR3 DNA: TGTGCCAGCAGCTTAGTCAGGGGGGCGGCCGGCGTCTACGAGCAGTACTTC
D gene: TRBD1; V gene: TRBV19; J gene: TRBJ1-5; clone size: .; CDR3 protein: CASAGWTGVSQPQHF; CDR3 DNA: TGTGCCAGCGCAGGGTGGACAGGGGTGAGCCAGCCCCAGCATTTT
D gene: .; V gene: TRBV6-1; J gene: TRBJ1-2; clone size: .; CDR3 protein: CASRGGGDYGYTF; CDR3 DNA: TGTGCCAGCCGGGGGGGGGGGGACTATGGCTACACCTTC
D gene: .; V gene: TRBV7-6; J gene: TRBJ2-5; clone size: many; CDR3 protein: CASTRGETQYF; CDR3 DNA: TGTGCCAGCACCAGGGGAGAGACCCAGTACTTC
D gene: .; V gene: TRBV20-1; J gene: TRBJ2-5; clone size: few; CDR3 protein: CSARDRRDGTQYF; CDR3 DNA: TGCAGTGCCCGCGACCGGAGGGACGGGACCCAGTACTTC
D gene: TRBD2; V gene: TRBV30; J gene: TRBJ2-5; clone size: many; CDR3 protein: CAWNPGLADQETQYF; CDR3 DNA: TGTGCCTGGAATCCGGGACTAGCGGACCAAGAGACCCAGTACTTC
D gene: TRBD2; V gene: TRBV20-1; J gene: TRBJ2-7; clone size: .; CDR3 protein: CSLDPRGGSGQSSYEQYF; CDR3 DNA: TGCAGTCTGGACCCACGCGGGGGTTCCGGTCAATCCTCCTACGAGCAGTACTTC
D gene: TRBD2; V gene: TRBV6-1; J gene: TRBJ2-7; clone size: many; CDR3 protein: CASRTSALSYEQYF; CDR3 DNA: TGTGCCAGCAGGACTAGCGCACTCTCCTACGAGCAGTACTTC
D gene: .; V gene: TRBV7-9; J gene: TRBJ2-7; clone size: .; CDR3 protein: CASSLAAANYEQYF; CDR3 DNA: TGTGCCAGCAGCTTAGCGGCTGCGAACTACGAGCAGTACTTC
D gene: .; V gene: TRBV20-1; J gene: TRBJ2-7; clone size: .; CDR3 protein: CSARDKSWGQNPYEQYF; CDR3 DNA: TGCAGTGCTAGAGACAAATCCTGGGGGCAGAACCCCTACGAGCAGTACTTC
D gene: .; V gene: TRBV28; J gene: TRBJ1-6; clone size: many; CDR3 protein: CASSDRRSDSPLHF; CDR3 DNA: TGTGCCAGCAGTGACAGGAGGTCGGATTCACCCCTCCACTTT
D gene: TRBD1; V gene: TRBV28; J gene: TRBJ2-3; clone size: .; CDR3 protein: CASLPPPGQVADTQYF; CDR3 DNA: TGTGCCAGTCTACCACCACCGGGACAGGTAGCCGATACGCAGTATTTT
D gene: .; V gene: TRBV12-3/TRBV12-4; J gene: TRBJ1-3; clone size: many; CDR3 protein: CASSLGGHGNTIYF; CDR3 DNA: TGTGCCAGCAGTTTAGGTGGGCACGGAAACACCATATATTTT
D gene: TRBD2; V gene: TRBV7-2; J gene: TRBJ2-5; clone size: many; CDR3 protein: CASSLVSSGSPWEETQYF; CDR3 DNA: TGTGCCAGCAGCTTAGTTAGCAGCGGGAGCCCCTGGGAAGAGACCCAGTACTTC
D gene: TRBD1; V gene: TRBV7-8; J gene: TRBJ2-1; clone size: .; CDR3 protein: CASSYTGGEAREQFF; CDR3 DNA: TGTGCCAGCAGCTATACAGGGGGCGAGGCTAGAGAGCAGTTCTTC
D gene: .; V gene: TRBV28; J gene: TRBJ2-1; clone size: few; CDR3 protein: CASSFGAGSYNEQFF; CDR3 DNA: TGTGCCAGCAGTTTCGGGGCAGGCTCCTACAATGAGCAGTTCTTC
D gene: .; V gene: TRBV30; J gene: TRBJ1-1; clone size: .; CDR3 protein: CARQEGYYTEAFF; CDR3 DNA: TGTGCCCGACAAGAAGGATACTACACTGAAGCTTTCTTT
D gene: .; V gene: TRBV12-3/TRBV12-4; J gene: TRBJ2-1; clone size: .; CDR3 protein: CASTPRNDYYNEQFF; CDR3 DNA: TGTGCCAGCACCCCCCGTAACGACTACTACAATGAGCAGTTCTTC
D gene: TRBD1; V gene: TRBV27; J gene: TRBJ1-2; clone size: .; CDR3 protein: CASSSTGTGLSYTF; CDR3 DNA: TGTGCCAGCAGCTCAACCGGGACAGGGCTTAGCTACACCTTC
D gene: .; V gene: TRBV30; J gene: TRBJ1-2; clone size: .; CDR3 protein: CAWSPAGLGGYTF; CDR3 DNA: TGTGCCTGGAGTCCCGCGGGCCTGGGAGGCTACACCTTC
D gene: .; V gene: TRBV15; J gene: TRBJ2-5; clone size: .; CDR3 protein: CATSRDLFLGGQETQYF; CDR3 DNA: TGTGCCACCAGCAGAGATCTGTTCCTTGGGGGGCAAGAGACCCAGTACTTC